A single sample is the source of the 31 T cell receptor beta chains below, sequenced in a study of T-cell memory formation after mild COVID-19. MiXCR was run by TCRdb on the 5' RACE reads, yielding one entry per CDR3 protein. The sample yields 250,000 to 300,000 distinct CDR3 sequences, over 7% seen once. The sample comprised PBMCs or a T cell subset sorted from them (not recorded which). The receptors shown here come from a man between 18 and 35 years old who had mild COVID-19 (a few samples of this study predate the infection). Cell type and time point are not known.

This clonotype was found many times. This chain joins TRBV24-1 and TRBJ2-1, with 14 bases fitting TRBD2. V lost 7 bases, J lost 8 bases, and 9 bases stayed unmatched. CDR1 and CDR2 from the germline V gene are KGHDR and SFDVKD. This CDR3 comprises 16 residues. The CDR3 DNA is TGTGCCACCAGCCGAGCTGAGACTAGCGGGAGGGATGAGCAGTTCTTC. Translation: CATSRAETSGRDEQFF.

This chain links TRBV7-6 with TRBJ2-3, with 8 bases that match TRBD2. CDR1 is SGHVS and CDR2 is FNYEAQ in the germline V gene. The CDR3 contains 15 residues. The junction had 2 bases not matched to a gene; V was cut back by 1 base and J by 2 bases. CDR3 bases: TGTGCCAGCAGCTTAGGCGGGGGGCTCACAGATACGCAGTATTTT. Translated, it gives CASSLGGGLTDTQYF.

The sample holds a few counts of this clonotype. CDR3 region: CASSLEDSQYF. The DNA of the CDR3 is TGTGCCAGCTCGCTGGAGGACTCCCAGTACTTC. The chain has TRBV18 and TRBJ2-5, with a possible D match to TRBD2 (5 bases). The CDR3 runs 11 residues. Germline V gene sequence: CDR1 KGHSH, CDR2 LQKENI. The V gene lost 6 bases and the J gene lost 9 bases, with 11 bases spanning the gap.

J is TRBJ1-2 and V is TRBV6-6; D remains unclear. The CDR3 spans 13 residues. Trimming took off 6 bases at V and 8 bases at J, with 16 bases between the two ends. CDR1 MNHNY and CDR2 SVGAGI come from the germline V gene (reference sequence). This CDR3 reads CASRLGPGGGYTF. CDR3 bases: TGTGCCAGCAGACTTGGACCCGGCGGGGGCTACACCTTC.

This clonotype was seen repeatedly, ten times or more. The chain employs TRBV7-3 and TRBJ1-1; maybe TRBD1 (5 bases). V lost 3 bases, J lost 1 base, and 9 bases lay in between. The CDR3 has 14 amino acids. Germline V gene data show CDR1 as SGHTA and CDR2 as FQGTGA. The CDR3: CASSLAGANTEAFF. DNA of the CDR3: TGTGCCAGCAGCTTGGCCGGGGCGAACACTGAAGCTTTCTTT. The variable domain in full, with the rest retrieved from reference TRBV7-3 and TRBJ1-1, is GAGVSQTPSNKVTEKGKYVELRCDPISGHTALYWYRQSLGQGPEFLIYFQGTGAADDSGLPNDRFFAVRPEGSVSTLKIQRTERGDSAVYLCASSLAGANTEAFFGQGTRLTVV.

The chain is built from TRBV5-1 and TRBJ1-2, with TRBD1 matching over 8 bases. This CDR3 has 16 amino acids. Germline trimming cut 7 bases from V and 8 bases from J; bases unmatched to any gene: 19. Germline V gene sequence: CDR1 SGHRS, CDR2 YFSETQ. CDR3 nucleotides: TGCGCCAGCCGCGATCACCTGACAGGGGCAGGTAAAGGCTACACCTTC. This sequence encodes CASRDHLTGAGKGYTF.

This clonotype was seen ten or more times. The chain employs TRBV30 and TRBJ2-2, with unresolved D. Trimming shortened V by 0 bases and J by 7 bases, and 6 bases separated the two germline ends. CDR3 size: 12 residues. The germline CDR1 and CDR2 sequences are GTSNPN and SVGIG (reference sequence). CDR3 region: CAWSVGVGELFF. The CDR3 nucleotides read TGTGCCTGGAGTGTGGGTGTCGGGGAGCTGTTTTTT.

For the CDR3, the DNA is TGTGCCAGCAGCTTTGATACTAGCTGGTCAGATACGCAGTATTTT. Amino acid sequence: CASSFDTSWSDTQYF. The chain joins TRBV7-2 to TRBJ2-3; TRBD2 might be the D (6 bases). V was pared by 3 bases and J by 4 bases, with 14 bases between. Germline V gene sequence: CDR1 SGHTA, CDR2 FQGNSA. The CDR3 is 15 amino acids.

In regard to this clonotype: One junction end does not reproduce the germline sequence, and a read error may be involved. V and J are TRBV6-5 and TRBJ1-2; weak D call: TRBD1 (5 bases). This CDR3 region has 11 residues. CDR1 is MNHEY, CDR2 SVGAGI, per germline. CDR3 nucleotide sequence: TGTGCCAGCAGTAATAACCGGGGCTGGGCCTTC. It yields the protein CASSNNRGWAF.

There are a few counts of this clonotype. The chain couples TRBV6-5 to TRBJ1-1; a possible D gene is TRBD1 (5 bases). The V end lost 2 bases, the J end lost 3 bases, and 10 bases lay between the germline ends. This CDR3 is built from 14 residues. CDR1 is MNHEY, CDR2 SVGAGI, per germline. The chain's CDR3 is CASSYRAQDTEAFF. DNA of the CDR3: TGTGCCAGCAGTTACAGGGCACAGGACACTGAAGCTTTCTTT.

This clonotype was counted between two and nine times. CDR3 sequence (DNA): TGTGCCAGCAGCTTAAAAGGCGGACAAGAGACCCAGTACTTC. Translated: CASSLKGGQETQYF. The chain is built from TRBV7-9 and TRBJ2-5; no clear D gene. Looked up from germline, CDR1 is SEHNR and CDR2 is FQNEAQ (reference sequence). The germline V and J ends were trimmed by 2 bases and 2 bases, with 9 bases remaining between them. The length of the CDR3 is 14 residues.

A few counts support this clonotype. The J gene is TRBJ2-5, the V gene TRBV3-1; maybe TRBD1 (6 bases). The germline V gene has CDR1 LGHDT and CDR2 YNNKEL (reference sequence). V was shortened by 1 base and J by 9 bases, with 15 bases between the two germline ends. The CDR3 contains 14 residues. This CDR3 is CASSQVNRAPPQYF. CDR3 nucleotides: TGTGCCAGCAGCCAAGTTAACAGGGCCCCTCCCCAGTACTTC.

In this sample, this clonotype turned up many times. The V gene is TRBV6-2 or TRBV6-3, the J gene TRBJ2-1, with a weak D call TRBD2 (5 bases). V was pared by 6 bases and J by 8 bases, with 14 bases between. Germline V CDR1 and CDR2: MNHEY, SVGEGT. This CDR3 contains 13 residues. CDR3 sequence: CASSRRAAHEQFF. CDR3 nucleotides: TGTGCCAGCAGCCGGCGAGCGGCCCATGAGCAGTTCTTC.

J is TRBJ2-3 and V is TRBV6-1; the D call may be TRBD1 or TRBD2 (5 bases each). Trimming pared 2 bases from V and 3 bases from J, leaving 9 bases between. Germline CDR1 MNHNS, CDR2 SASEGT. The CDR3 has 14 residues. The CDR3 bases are TGTGCCAGCAGTGAACCCGGGACGACAGATACGCAGTATTTT. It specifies CASSEPGTTDTQYF.

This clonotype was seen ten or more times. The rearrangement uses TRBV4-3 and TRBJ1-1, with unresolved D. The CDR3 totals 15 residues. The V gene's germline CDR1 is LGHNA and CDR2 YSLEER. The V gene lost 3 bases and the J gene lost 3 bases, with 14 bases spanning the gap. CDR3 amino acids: CASSHLGSGDTEAFF. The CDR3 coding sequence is TGCGCCAGCAGCCACCTTGGCTCCGGGGACACTGAAGCTTTCTTT.

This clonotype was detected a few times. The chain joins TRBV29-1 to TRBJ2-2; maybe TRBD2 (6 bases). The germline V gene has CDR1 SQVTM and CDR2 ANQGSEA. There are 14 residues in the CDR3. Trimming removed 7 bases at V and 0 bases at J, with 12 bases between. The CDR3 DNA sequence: TGCAGCGGCTCTTGGGAGGCGAACACCGGGGAGCTGTTTTTT. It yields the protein CSGSWEANTGELFF.

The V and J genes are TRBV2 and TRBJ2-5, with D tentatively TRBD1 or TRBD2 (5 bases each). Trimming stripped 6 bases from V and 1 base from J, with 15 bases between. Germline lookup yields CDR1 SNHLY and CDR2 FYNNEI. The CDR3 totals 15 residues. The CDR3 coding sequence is TGTGCCAGCAGGACTACTCGGACAAGCCAAGAGACCCAGTACTTC. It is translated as CASRTTRTSQETQYF.

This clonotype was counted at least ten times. The CDR3 loop reads CASSYSTGGYEQYF. CDR3 nucleotide sequence: TGTGCCAGCAGTTACTCGACAGGGGGCTACGAGCAGTACTTC. V is TRBV6-2 or TRBV6-3 and J is TRBJ2-7, with 9 nucleotides matching TRBD1. Germline loops: CDR1 MNHEY, CDR2 SVGEGT. There are 14 residues in the CDR3. V dropped 0 bases and J dropped 3; count of bases not matched to a gene: 0.

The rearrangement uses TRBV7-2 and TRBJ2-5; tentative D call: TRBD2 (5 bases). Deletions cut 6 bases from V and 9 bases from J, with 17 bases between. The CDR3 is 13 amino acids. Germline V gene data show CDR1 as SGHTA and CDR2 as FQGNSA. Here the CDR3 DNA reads TGTGCCAGCAGTCTAGCTCAAACGGGGTCCCAGTACTTC. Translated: CASSLAQTGSQYF.

CDR3 protein: CASSLAPRNNEQFF. CDR3 DNA sequence: TGTGCCAGTAGCTTAGCCCCCAGGAACAATGAGCAGTTCTTC. The chain carries TRBV12-3 or TRBV12-4 and TRBJ2-1; D gene unclear. This CDR3 region has 14 residues. Trimming took 9 bases from V and 5 from J, leaving 17 bases between them.

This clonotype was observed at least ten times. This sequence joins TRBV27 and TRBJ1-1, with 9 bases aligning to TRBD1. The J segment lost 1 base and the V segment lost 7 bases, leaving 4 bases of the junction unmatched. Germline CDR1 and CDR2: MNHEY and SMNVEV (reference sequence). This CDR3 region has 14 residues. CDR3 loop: CASILTGGNTEAFF. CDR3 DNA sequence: TGTGCCAGCATCTTGACAGGGGGGAACACTGAAGCTTTCTTT.

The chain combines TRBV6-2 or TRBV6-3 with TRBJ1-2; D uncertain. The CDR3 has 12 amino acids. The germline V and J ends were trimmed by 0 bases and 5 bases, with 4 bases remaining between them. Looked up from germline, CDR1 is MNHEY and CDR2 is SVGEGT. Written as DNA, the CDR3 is TGTGCCAGCAGTTACTCAACGTATGGCTACACCTTC. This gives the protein CASSYSTYGYTF.

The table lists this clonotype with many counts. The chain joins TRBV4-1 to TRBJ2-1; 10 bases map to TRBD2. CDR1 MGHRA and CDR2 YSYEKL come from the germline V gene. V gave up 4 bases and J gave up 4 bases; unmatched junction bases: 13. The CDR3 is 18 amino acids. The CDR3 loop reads CASSPPSSGGRLYNEQFF. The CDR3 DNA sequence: TGCGCCAGCAGCCCGCCGTCTAGCGGGGGCCGGTTATACAATGAGCAGTTCTTC.

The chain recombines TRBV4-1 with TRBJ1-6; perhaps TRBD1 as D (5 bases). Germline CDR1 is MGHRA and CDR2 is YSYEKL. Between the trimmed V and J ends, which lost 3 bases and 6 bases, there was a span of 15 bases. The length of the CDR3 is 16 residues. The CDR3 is CASSQGTLEGNSPLHF. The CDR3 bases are TGCGCCAGCAGCCAGGGGACCCTTGAGGGTAATTCACCCCTCCACTTT.

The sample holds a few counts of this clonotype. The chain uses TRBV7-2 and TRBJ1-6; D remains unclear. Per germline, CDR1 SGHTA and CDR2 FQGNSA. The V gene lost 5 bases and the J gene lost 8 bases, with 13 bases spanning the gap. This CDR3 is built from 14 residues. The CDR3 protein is CASSPSKADSPLHF. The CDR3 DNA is TGTGCCAGCAGCCCATCGAAGGCCGATTCACCCCTCCACTTT.

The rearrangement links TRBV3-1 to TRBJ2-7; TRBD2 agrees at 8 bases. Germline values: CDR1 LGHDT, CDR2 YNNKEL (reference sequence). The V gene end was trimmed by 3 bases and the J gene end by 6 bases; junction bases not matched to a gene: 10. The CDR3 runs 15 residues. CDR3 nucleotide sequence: TGTGCCAGCAGCCAGGGACTAAGCGGGGGCGTCGAGCAGTACTTC. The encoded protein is CASSQGLSGGVEQYF.

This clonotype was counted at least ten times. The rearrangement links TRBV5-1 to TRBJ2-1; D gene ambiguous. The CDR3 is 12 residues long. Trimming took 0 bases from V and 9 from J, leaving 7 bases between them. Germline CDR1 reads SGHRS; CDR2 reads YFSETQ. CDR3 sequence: CASSLESLEQFF. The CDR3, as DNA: TGCGCCAGCAGCTTGGAAAGCCTTGAGCAGTTCTTC.

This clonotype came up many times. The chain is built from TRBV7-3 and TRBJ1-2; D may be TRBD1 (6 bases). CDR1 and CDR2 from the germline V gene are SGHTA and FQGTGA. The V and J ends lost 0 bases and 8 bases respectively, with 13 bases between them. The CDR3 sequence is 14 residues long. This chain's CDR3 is CASSLTGPGEGYTF. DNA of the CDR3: TGTGCCAGCAGCTTAACGGGGCCAGGGGAAGGCTACACCTTC.

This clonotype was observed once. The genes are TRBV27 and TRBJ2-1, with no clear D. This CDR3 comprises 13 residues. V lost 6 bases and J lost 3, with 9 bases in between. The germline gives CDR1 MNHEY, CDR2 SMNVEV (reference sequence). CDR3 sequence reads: CASSPYIYNEQFF. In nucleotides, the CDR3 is TGTGCCAGCAGCCCGTATATCTACAATGAGCAGTTCTTC.

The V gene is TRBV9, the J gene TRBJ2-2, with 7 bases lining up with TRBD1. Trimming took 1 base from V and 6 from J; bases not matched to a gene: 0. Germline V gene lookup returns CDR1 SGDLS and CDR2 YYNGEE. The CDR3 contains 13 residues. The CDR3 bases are TGTGCCAGCAGCGTACAGGGGGCCGGGGAGCTGTTTTTT. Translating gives CASSVQGAGELFF. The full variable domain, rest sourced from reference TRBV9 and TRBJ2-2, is DSGVTQTPKHLITATGQRVTLRCSPRSGDLSVYWYQQSLDQGLQFLIQYYNGEERAKGNILERFSAQQFPDLHSELNLSSLELGDSALYFCASSVQGAGELFFGEGSRLTVL.

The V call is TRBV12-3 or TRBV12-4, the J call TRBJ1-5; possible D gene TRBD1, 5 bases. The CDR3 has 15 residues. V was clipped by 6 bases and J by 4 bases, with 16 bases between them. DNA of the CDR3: TGTGCCAGCAGAAGTAACCGGGACCTTAATCAGCCCCAGCATTTT. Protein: CASRSNRDLNQPQHF.